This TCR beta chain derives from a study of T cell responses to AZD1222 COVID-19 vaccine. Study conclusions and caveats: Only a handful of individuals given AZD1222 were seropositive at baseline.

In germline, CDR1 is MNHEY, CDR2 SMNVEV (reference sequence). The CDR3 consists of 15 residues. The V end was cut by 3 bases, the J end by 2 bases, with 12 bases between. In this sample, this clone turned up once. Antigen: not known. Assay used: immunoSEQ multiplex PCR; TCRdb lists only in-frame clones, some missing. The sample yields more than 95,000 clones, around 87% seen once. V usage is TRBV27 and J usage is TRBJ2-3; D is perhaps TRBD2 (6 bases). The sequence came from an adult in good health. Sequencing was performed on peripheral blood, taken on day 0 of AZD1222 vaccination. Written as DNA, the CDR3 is TGTGCCAGCAGTTTGCTCGGGACTGCCACAGATACGCAGTATTTT. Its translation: CASSLLGTATDTQYF.